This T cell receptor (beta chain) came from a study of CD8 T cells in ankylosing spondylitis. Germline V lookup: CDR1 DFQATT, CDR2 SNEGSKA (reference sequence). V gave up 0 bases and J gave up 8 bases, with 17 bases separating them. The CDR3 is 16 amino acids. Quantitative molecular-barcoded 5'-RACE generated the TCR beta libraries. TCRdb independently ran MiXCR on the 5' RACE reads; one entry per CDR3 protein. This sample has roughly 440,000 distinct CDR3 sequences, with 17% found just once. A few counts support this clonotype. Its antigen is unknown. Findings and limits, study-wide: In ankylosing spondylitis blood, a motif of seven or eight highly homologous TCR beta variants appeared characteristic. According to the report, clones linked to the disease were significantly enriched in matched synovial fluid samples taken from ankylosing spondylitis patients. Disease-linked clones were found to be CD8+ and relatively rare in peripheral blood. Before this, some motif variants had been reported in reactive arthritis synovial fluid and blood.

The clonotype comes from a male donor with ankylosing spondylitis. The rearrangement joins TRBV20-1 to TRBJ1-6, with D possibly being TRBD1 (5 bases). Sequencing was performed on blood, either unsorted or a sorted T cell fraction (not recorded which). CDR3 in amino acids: CSAREAGRVLHSPLHF. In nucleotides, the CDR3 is TGCAGTGCTAGAGAAGCAGGGAGGGTCTTGCATTCACCCCTCCACTTT.